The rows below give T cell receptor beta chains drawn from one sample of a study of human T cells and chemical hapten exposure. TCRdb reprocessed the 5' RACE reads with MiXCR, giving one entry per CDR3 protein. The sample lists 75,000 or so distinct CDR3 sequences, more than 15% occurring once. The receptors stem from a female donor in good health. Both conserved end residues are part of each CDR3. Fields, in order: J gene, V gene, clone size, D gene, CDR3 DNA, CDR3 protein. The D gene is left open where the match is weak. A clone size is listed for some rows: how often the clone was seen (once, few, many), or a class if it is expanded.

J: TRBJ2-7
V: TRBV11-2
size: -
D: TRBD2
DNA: TGTGCCAGCAGCTTGACTAGCGGGCCAGCCTACGAGCAGTACTTC
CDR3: CASSLTSGPAYEQYF

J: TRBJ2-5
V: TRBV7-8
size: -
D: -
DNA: TGTGCCAGCAGCCGACGGACAGACCTCCAAGAGACCCAGTACTTC
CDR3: CASSRRTDLQETQYF

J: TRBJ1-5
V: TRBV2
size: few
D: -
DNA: TGTGCCAGCAGTGAAAGGGGGGGCGGCAATCAGCCCCAGCATTTT
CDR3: CASSERGGGNQPQHF

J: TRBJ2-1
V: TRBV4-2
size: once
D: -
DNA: TGTGCCAGCAGCCAAGGGTCTGGAGCGGATGAGCAGTTCTTC
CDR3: CASSQGSGADEQFF

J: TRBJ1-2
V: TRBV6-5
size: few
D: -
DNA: TGTGCCAGCCTAGGGCCGACAGACACCGGCTATGGCTACACCTTC
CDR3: CASLGPTDTGYGYTF

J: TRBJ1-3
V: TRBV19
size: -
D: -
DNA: TGTGCCAGTAGTATTGACGGCGGAAACACCATATATTTT
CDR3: CASSIDGGNTIYF

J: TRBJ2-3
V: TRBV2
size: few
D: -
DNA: TGTGCCAGCAGTGTGCAGGGGACGAGCACAGATACGCAGTATTTT
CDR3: CASSVQGTSTDTQYF

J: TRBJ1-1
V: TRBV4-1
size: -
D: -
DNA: TGCGCCAGCAGCCAAGATCGGGGGGACACTGAAGCTTTCTTT
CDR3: CASSQDRGDTEAFF

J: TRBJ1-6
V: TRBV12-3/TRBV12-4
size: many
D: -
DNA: TGTGCCAGCAGTTTCGGACCCGAAAAAAATGGCTATAATTCACCCCTCCACTTT
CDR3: CASSFGPEKNGYNSPLHF

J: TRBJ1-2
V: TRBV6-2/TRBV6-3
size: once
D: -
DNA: TGTGCCAGCAGTTACTTCACCGACCGACAGGATCGAGGCTATGGCTACACCTTC
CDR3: CASSYFTDRQDRGYGYTF

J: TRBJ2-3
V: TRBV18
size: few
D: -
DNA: TGTGCCAGCTCACCGTCGGGTGCAGATACGCAGTATTTT
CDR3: CASSPSGADTQYF

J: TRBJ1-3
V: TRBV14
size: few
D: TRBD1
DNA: TGTGCCAGCAGCCCACGGACAGGGGCCGGCGGAAACACCATATATTTT
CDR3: CASSPRTGAGGNTIYF

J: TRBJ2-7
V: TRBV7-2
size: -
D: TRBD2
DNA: TGTGCCAGCGGCTCTAGCGGGAGCTCCTACGAGCAGTACTTC
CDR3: CASGSSGSSYEQYF

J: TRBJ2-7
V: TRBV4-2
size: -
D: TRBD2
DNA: TGTGCCAGCAGCCAAGGGACTAGTACAGAAAACGAGCAGTACTTC
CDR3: CASSQGTSTENEQYF